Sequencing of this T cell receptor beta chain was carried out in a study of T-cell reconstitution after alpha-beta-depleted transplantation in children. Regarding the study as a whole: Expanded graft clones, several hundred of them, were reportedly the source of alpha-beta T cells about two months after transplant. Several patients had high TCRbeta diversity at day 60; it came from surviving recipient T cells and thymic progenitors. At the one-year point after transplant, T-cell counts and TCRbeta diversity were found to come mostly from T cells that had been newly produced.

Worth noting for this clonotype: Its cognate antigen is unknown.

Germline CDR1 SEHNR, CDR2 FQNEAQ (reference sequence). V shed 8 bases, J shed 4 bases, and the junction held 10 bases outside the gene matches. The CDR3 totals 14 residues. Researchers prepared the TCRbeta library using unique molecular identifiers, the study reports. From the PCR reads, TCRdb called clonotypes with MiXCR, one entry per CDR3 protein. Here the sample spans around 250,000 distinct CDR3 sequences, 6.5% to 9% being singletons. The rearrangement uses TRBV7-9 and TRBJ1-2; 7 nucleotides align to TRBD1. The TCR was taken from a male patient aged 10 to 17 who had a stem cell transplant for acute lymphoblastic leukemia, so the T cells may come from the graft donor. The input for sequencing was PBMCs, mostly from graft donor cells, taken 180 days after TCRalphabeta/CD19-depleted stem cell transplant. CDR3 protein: CASHSGGTAYGYTF. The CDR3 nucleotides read TGTGCCAGCCATTCTGGCGGGACAGCCTATGGCTACACCTTC.